Each of the 2 T cell receptor beta chains below was sequenced from the same sample in a study of shared clonotypes between healthy human individuals. Naive-designated CD8 cells lacked CD45RO, were positively enriched for CCR7, and omitted terminally differentiated effector memory CD45RA+ cells. Data came from immunoSEQ multiplex PCR; TCRdb stores just in-frame clones and leaves some out. Seen here are about 820,000 clones, approximately 92% observed once, and the top ten hold around 24%. Sequencing input: naive CD8+ T cells sorted from blood. The receptors derive from a man aged 25-40 years in good health.

The V gene is TRBV7-8, the J gene TRBJ2-7; D is perhaps TRBD2 (7 bases). There are 14 residues in the CDR3. Trimming took 4 bases from V and 2 from J, leaving 12 bases between them. Per the germline V gene, CDR1 is SGHVS and CDR2 is FQNEAQ. The CDR3 bases are TGTGCCAGCAGCTGGGGAGGGGGTCCCTACGAGCAGTACTTC. Translating gives CASSWGGGPYEQYF.

This clone was found once. The chain has TRBV29-1 and TRBJ2-1; 13 bases fit TRBD2. J lost 2 bases, V lost 6 bases, and 7 bases had no gene match. CDR1 is SQVTM, CDR2 ANQGSEA, per germline. The CDR3 extends over 16 amino acids. The CDR3 nucleotides are TGCAGCGTCACAGCAACTAGCGGGAGGGCCTACAATGAGCAGTTCTTC. Translation: CSVTATSGRAYNEQFF.